Listed below are T cell receptor beta chains from one sample, sequenced in a study of brain T cells in children with intractable seizures. TCRdb keeps only in-frame clones here, not all; method: immunoSEQ multiplex PCR. The sample yields under 150,000 clones, roughly 94% seen once. The sequencing used peripheral blood, collected at surgery. Receptor source: a boy younger than two with hemimegalencephaly and intractable seizures. The CDR3 runs from the conserved cysteine through the conserved F or W. The order of the fields is J gene, clone size, V gene, CDR3 length, D gene, CDR3 protein, CDR3 DNA. D genes are given only for firm matches. Size is omitted from some rows. Given values are once, few, many or a class for expanded clones.

TRBJ2-1	-	TRBV27	15	TRBD2	CASSLAGVSYNEQFF	TGTGCCAGCAGTTTAGCGGGAGTCTCCTACAATGAGCAGTTCTTC
TRBJ2-5	-	TRBV27	15	-	CASSSLLGYQETQYF	TGTGCCAGCAGCTCCTTGTTAGGGTACCAAGAGACCCAGTACTTC
TRBJ2-3	-	TRBV6-5	13	-	CASSRTHTDTQYF	TGTGCCAGCAGTCGGACACACACAGATACGCAGTATTTT
TRBJ2-7	-	TRBV19	16	TRBD2	CASSHRLAGGVYEQYF	TGTGCCAGTAGTCATCGACTAGCGGGAGGCGTTTACGAGCAGTACTTC
TRBJ2-7	-	TRBV6-2/TRBV6-3	14	-	CASSYPWVSYEQYF	TGTGCCAGCAGTTACCCGTGGGTCTCCTACGAGCAGTACTTC
TRBJ1-2	-	TRBV19	14	-	CASSIATENYGYTF	TGTGCCAGTAGTATTGCTACCGAGAACTATGGCTACACCTTC
TRBJ2-7	-	TRBV10-3	16	-	CAISLPAGQWPYEQYF	TGTGCCATCAGCCTACCTGCGGGACAGTGGCCCTACGAGCAGTACTTC
TRBJ2-1	once	TRBV19	14	-	CASSMAPSYNEQFF	TGTGCCAGTAGTATGGCGCCTTCATACAATGAGCAGTTCTTC
TRBJ2-2	-	TRBV7-9	12	-	CASSPNTGELFF	TGTGCCAGCAGCCCGAACACCGGGGAGCTGTTTTTT
TRBJ2-7	-	TRBV28	12	-	CASTDRQDEQYF	TGTGCCAGCACCGATAGACAGGACGAGCAGTACTTC
TRBJ2-1	-	TRBV7-2	13	-	CASSPGRYNEQFF	TGTGCCAGCAGCCCGGGACGCTACAATGAGCAGTTCTTC
TRBJ2-7	-	TRBV28	15	-	CASSLLSGVDYEQYF	TGTGCCAGCAGTTTGTTGTCGGGAGTTGACTACGAGCAGTACTTC
TRBJ1-5	-	TRBV28	14	TRBD1	CASSSGQGVQPQHF	TGTGCCAGCAGTTCAGGACAGGGAGTTCAGCCCCAGCATTTT
TRBJ2-1	-	TRBV4-3	16	TRBD2	CASSLTTSGNVDEQFF	TGCGCCAGCAGCCTGACGACTAGCGGGAATGTCGATGAGCAGTTCTTC
TRBJ2-1	-	TRBV4-2	15	TRBD2	CASSPTMSSGDSQFF	TGTGCCAGCAGCCCAACGATGTCTAGCGGGGATTCGCAGTTCTTC
TRBJ1-1	-	TRBV5-1	16	-	CASSLAPDRFHTEAFF	TGCGCCAGCAGCTTGGCCCCCGACAGGTTCCACACTGAAGCTTTCTTT
TRBJ1-2	-	TRBV6-4	12	-	CASSAHLDGYTF	TGTGCCAGCAGTGCCCATCTGGACGGCTACACCTTC
TRBJ1-5	few	TRBV4-2	14	-	CASSQERSNQPQHF	TGTGCCAGCAGCCAAGAACGTAGCAATCAGCCCCAGCATTTT
TRBJ2-2	-	TRBV19	16	-	CASSIRRQFNTGELFF	TGTGCCAGTAGTATTCGCCGGCAGTTTAACACCGGGGAGCTGTTTTTT
TRBJ1-1	-	TRBV7-9	12	-	CASSFYNTEAFF	TGTGCCAGCAGCTTCTATAACACTGAAGCTTTCTTT
TRBJ1-1	-	TRBV5-4	15	-	CASSLGRGDDTEAFF	TGTGCCAGCAGCTTGGGAAGGGGGGACGACACTGAAGCTTTCTTT
TRBJ1-1	once	TRBV7-2	12	-	CASTTRGTEAFF	TGTGCCAGCACAACTAGGGGGACTGAAGCTTTCTTT
TRBJ2-7	few	TRBV10-3	12	TRBD1	CATGTGGYEQYF	TGTGCCACTGGGACAGGGGGCTACGAGCAGTACTTC
TRBJ1-2	-	TRBV4-1	15	-	CASSQILGGTYGYTF	TGCGCCAGCAGCCAGATCCTCGGGGGGACGTATGGCTACACCTTC
TRBJ2-7	-	TRBV15	17	TRBD2	CATSRGLAGGSLYEQYF	TGTGCCACCAGCAGGGGGCTAGCGGGAGGGTCTCTGTACGAGCAGTACTTC
TRBJ1-6	-	TRBV5-6	16	-	CASSLAGEGYNSPLHF	TGTGCCAGCAGCTTGGCAGGGGAGGGTTATAATTCACCCCTCCACTTT
TRBJ1-4	once	TRBV19	16	-	CASSIVSRAAYEKLFF	TGTGCCAGTAGTATAGTCTCCAGGGCCGCCTACGAAAAACTGTTTTTT
TRBJ2-7	-	TRBV6-6	14	TRBD1	CASSRTGATYEQYF	TGTGCCAGCAGCCGCACAGGGGCGACCTACGAGCAGTACTTC
TRBJ1-4	-	TRBV24-1	15	TRBD1	CATSDPGQGFGKLFF	TGTGCCACCAGCGATCCGGGACAGGGGTTCGGAAAACTGTTTTTT
TRBJ2-7	-	TRBV5-1	16	TRBD2	CASSLPLAGATGEQYF	TGCGCCAGCAGCTTGCCCCTAGCGGGAGCGACCGGCGAGCAGTACTTC
TRBJ2-7	-	TRBV2	14	-	CATTKDTGLNEQYF	TGTGCCACTACAAAGGACACGGGGCTCAACGAGCAGTACTTC
TRBJ2-4	-	TRBV3-1/TRBV3-2	12	TRBD2	CASSQLADIQYF	TGTGCCAGCAGCCAACTAGCGGACATTCAGTACTTC
TRBJ1-2	-	TRBV6-5	14	-	CASSPTVGGSGYTF	TGTGCCAGCAGCCCGACAGTGGGCGGATCTGGCTACACCTTC
TRBJ2-3	-	TRBV4-3	16	-	CASSQDGRAGTDTQYF	TGCGCCAGCAGCCAAGATGGACGGGCTGGCACAGATACGCAGTATTTT
TRBJ2-3	once	TRBV3-1/TRBV3-2	17	TRBD2	CASSQRPGLAVTDTQYF	TGTGCCAGCAGCCAAAGGCCCGGGCTAGCGGTGACAGATACGCAGTATTTT
TRBJ2-7	-	TRBV2	15	-	CASSPMRDSSYEQYF	TGTGCCAGCAGCCCTATGCGGGACAGCTCCTACGAGCAGTACTTC
TRBJ2-1	-	TRBV4-3	21	TRBD1	CASSLHLRQGQVLGLYNEQFF	TGCGCCAGCAGCCTACACCTTCGACAGGGTCAAGTGTTGGGGCTTTACAATGAGCAGTTCTTC